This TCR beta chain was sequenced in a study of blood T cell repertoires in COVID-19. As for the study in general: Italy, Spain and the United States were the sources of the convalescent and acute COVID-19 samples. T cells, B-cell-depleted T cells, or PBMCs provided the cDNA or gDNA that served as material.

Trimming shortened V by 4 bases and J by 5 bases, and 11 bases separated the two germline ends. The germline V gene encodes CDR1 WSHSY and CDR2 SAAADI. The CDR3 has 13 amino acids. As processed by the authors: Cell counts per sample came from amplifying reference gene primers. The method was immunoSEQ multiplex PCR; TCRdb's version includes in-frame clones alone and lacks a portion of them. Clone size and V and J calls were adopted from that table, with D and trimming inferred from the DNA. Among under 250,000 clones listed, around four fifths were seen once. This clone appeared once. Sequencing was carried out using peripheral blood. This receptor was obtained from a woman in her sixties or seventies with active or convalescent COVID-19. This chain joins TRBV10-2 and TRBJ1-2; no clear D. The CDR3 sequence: CASSADIPYGYTF. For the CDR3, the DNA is TGCGCCAGCAGTGCCGACATCCCATATGGCTACACCTTC.